The 20 T cell receptor beta chains below all came from one sample that was sequenced in a study of shared clonotypes between healthy human individuals. Sequencing was performed with immunoSEQ multiplex PCR; in TCRdb, only in-frame clones are kept and a portion is missing. The profile shows approximately 1,000,000 clones, 78% of them singletons. Material for sequencing was memory CD4+ T cells from PBMCs. Subset of the sample: CD45RA-negative fraction. All receptors come from a man between 18 and 35 years old in good health. Some clones in this sample may be carry-over from other donors' samples.

The V gene is TRBV18, the J gene TRBJ2-1, with 11 bases identical to TRBD2. This CDR3 has 18 amino acids. With 3 bases clipped from V and 4 bases from J, the junction kept 11 bases outside the gene matches. Looked up from germline, CDR1 is KGHSH and CDR2 is LQKENI. CDR3: CASSPGLAVFGMYNEQFF. CDR3 DNA: TGTGCCAGCTCACCGGGACTAGCGGTTTTTGGTATGTACAATGAGCAGTTCTTC.

The chain has TRBV15 and TRBJ2-1; tentative D call: TRBD2 (5 bases). The CDR3 is 13 residues long. V lost 1 base to trimming and J lost 9 bases, with 10 bases between them. Germline loops: CDR1 LNHNV, CDR2 YYDKDF (reference sequence). In DNA, the CDR3 is TGTGCCACCAGCAGAGCCCGGGGAGTTGAGCAGTTCTTC. Its protein is CATSRARGVEQFF.

The rearrangement joins TRBV7-3 to TRBJ2-2; 7 nucleotides match TRBD2. This CDR3 has 15 residues. The germline V gene encodes CDR1 SGHTA and CDR2 FQGTGA. The V gene end was trimmed by 1 base and the J gene end by 6 bases; junction bases not matched to a gene: 5. The CDR3 reads CASSLISAGAGELFF. The DNA of the CDR3 is TGTGCCAGCAGCTTAATCAGTGCGGGGGCCGGGGAGCTGTTTTTT.

The chain employs TRBV5-8 and TRBJ2-7; 12 bases agree with TRBD1. This CDR3 spans 13 amino acids. The germline CDR1 and CDR2 sequences are SGHTS and YDEGEE. V gave up 4 bases and J gave up 6 bases; unmatched junction bases: 2. The CDR3 here is CASSRDRGREQYF. The DNA for the CDR3 is TGTGCCAGCAGCCGGGACAGGGGGCGCGAGCAGTACTTC.

The chain has TRBV5-5 and TRBJ1-4, with D perhaps matching TRBD1 (5 bases). V was trimmed by 4 bases and J by 6 bases, leaving 13 bases between them. The CDR3 covers 14 residues. Germline V gives CDR1 SGHKS, CDR2 YYEKEE (reference sequence). Here the CDR3 reads CASSTGRGDEKLFF. The CDR3 DNA reads as TGTGCCAGCAGCACCGGTCGGGGCGATGAAAAACTGTTTTTT.

The V and J genes are TRBV18 and TRBJ2-1; 8 bases are a match to TRBD1. The CDR3 is made up of 16 amino acids. J gave up 4 bases and V 5 bases, and 10 bases lay outside the gene matches. Germline-derived CDR1 and CDR2 are KGHSH and LQKENI. The CDR3 protein is CASSFESRQGYNEQFF. The CDR3 region has the DNA TGTGCCAGCTCATTCGAGTCGAGACAGGGGTACAATGAGCAGTTCTTC.

The chain joins TRBV30 to TRBJ1-6; 7 nucleotides match TRBD1. Losses at the gene ends were 2 bases for V and 7 bases for J; bases not matched to a gene: 8. This CDR3 comprises 15 residues. CDR1 is GTSNPN and CDR2 is SVGIG in the germline V gene (reference sequence). The CDR3 reads CAWSIVRGKNSPLHF. For the CDR3, the DNA is TGTGCCTGGAGTATCGTCAGGGGGAAGAATTCACCCCTCCACTTT.

In regard to this clone: The junction shows a germline mismatch at one end, possibly a read error. This chain links TRBV7-6 with TRBJ2-5, with TRBD2 matching over 9 bases. CDR3 length: 16 residues. Germline values: CDR1 SGHVS, CDR2 FNYEAQ. The CDR3 coding sequence is TGCGCCAGCAGCTTAGCCGTAGCGGGAGCTGGGGAGACCCAGTACTTC. Protein sequence: CASSLAVAGAGETQYF.

This chain links TRBV18 with TRBJ2-1; TRBD1 is a possible D gene (6 bases). V was cut by 3 bases and J by 0 bases, with 12 bases left in between. The CDR3 length is 16 residues. The germline gives CDR1 KGHSH, CDR2 LQKENI. The CDR3: CASSPSWTASYNEQFF. Here the CDR3 DNA reads TGTGCCAGCTCACCGTCTTGGACAGCCTCCTACAATGAGCAGTTCTTC. Filled out from reference TRBV18 and TRBJ2-1, the complete variable domain reads NAGVMQNPRHLVRRRGQEARLRCSPMKGHSHVYWYRQLPEEGLKFMVYLQKENIIDESGMPKERFSAEFPKEGPSILRIQQVVRGDSAAYFCASSPSWTASYNEQFFGPGTRLTVL.

To note about this clone: Other DNA sequences in the sample encode the same CDR3. The chain combines TRBV7-2 with TRBJ1-2; 9 bases match TRBD1. CDR1 and CDR2 (germline): SGHTA, FQGNSA. Losses at the gene ends were 1 base for V and 5 bases for J; bases not matched to a gene: 2. The CDR3 has 14 amino acids. The CDR3 protein is CASSLGTGEYGYTF. CDR3 bases: TGTGCCAGCAGCTTAGGGACAGGGGAATATGGCTACACCTTC.

The chain recombines TRBV7-2 with TRBJ2-1; 10 bases fit TRBD2. J lost 12 bases, V lost 3 bases, and 8 bases had no gene match. The CDR3 contains 14 residues. CDR1 is SGHTA and CDR2 is FQGNSA in the germline V gene. The CDR3 here is CASSLGTSASGQFF. The DNA of the CDR3 is TGTGCCAGCAGCTTGGGGACTAGCGCCAGCGGGCAGTTCTTC.

With regard to this clone: Other DNA sequences in the same sample also yield this CDR3. The gene calls are TRBV7-9 and TRBJ1-4; TRBD1 matches at 10 bases. J was trimmed by 8 bases and V by 9 bases; bases with no gene match: 9. The CDR3 sequence is 14 residues long. CDR1 and CDR2 from the germline V gene are SEHNR and FQNEAQ (reference sequence). Here the CDR3 DNA reads TGTGCCAGTTCTCGGGACAGGGGTGTGGAAAAACTGTTTTTT. It codes for CASSRDRGVEKLFF.

Concerning this clone: Distinct nucleotide sequences in the sample also encode this CDR3. This chain uses TRBV5-1 with TRBJ1-2, with 8 bases identical to TRBD1. This CDR3 has 15 amino acids. The V and J ends lost 5 bases and 2 bases, in that order; junction bases with no gene match: 8. From germline, CDR1 is SGHRS and CDR2 YFSETQ. The CDR3 loop reads CASSRGQGSNYGYTF. CDR3 DNA sequence: TGCGCCAGCAGTCGTGGACAGGGATCCAACTATGGCTACACCTTC. Filled out from reference TRBV5-1 and TRBJ1-2, the complete variable domain reads KAGVTQTPRYLIKTRGQQVTLSCSPISGHRSVSWYQQTPGQGLQFLFEYFSETQRNKGNFPGRFSGRQFSNSRSEMNVSTLELGDSALYLCASSRGQGSNYGYTFGSGTRLTVV.

Of note for this clone: Distinct nucleotide sequences in the sample also encode this CDR3. This chain uses TRBV15 with TRBJ1-2; possible D gene TRBD1, 6 bases. V shed 0 bases and J shed 5 bases, with 10 bases lying between them. CDR3 size: 14 residues. The germline V gene encodes CDR1 LNHNV and CDR2 YYDKDF (reference sequence). CDR3 DNA: TGTGCCACCAGCAGAGAATCGCAGGGGTATGGCTACACCTTC. The encoded protein is CATSRESQGYGYTF.

The chain is built from TRBV6-1 and TRBJ1-2; 7 bases match TRBD1. Trimming cost V 7 bases and J 8 bases; bases outside gene matches: 16. From germline, CDR1 is MNHNS and CDR2 SASEGT. The CDR3 loop spans 15 amino acids. DNA for the CDR3: TGTGCCAGCAAGGGTCGGCAGGGGGACATGCAGGGCTACACCTTC. Translated: CASKGRQGDMQGYTF.

This clone was detected only a few times. The CDR3 here is CASSLGTSNSYEQYF. Here the CDR3 DNA reads TGCGCCAGCAGCTTGGGGACATCCAACTCCTACGAGCAGTACTTC. The chain recombines TRBV5-1 with TRBJ2-7; perhaps TRBD1 as D (5 bases). The CDR3 totals 15 residues. Germline lookup yields CDR1 SGHRS and CDR2 YFSETQ. Between the trimmed V and J ends, which lost 0 bases and 0 bases, there was a span of 10 bases.

The chain is built from TRBV18 and TRBJ1-1; TRBD1 matches at 9 bases. CDR1 is KGHSH and CDR2 is LQKENI in the germline V gene. V shed 8 bases, J shed 0 bases, and the junction held 4 bases outside the gene matches. The CDR3 is 14 residues long. CDR3 sequence reads: CASTGGGMNTEAFF. Written as DNA, the CDR3 is TGTGCCAGCACAGGGGGCGGGATGAACACTGAAGCTTTCTTT.

J is TRBJ1-6 and V is TRBV5-4; weak D call: TRBD1 (5 bases). CDR1 and CDR2 from the germline V gene are SGHNT and YYREEE (reference sequence). V dropped 3 bases and J dropped 7 bases, with 14 bases sitting between them. The CDR3 extends over 15 amino acids. This chain's CDR3 is CASSSRTFENSPLHF. DNA of the CDR3: TGTGCCAGCAGCTCCAGGACATTTGAGAATTCACCCCTCCACTTT.

This clone was detected only a few times. The CDR3 DNA follows: TGTGCCAGCATGAGACAACCGACCGGGGAGCTGTTTTTT. It is translated as CASMRQPTGELFF. The rearrangement joins TRBV2 to TRBJ2-2; D not resolved. Trimming removed 7 bases at V and 5 bases at J, with 11 bases between. The germline V gene has CDR1 SNHLY and CDR2 FYNNEI. The CDR3 has 13 residues.

This clone appeared a single time. The CDR3, as DNA: TGTGCCAGCAGCGTACTCAGCGGGAGTTACGAGCAGTACTTC. Its translation: CASSVLSGSYEQYF. This rearrangement joins TRBV9 to TRBJ2-7; TRBD2 agrees at 8 bases. V shed 1 base, J shed 4 bases, and the junction held 4 bases outside the gene matches. Germline V CDR1 and CDR2: SGDLS, YYNGEE. The CDR3 runs 14 residues.